This T cell receptor beta chain was sequenced for a study of blood T cell repertoires in COVID-19. V trimming: 6 bases; J trimming: 0 bases; junction bases outside the gene matches: 7. Per the germline V gene, CDR1 is KGHSH and CDR2 is LQKENI. This CDR3 is built from 15 residues. TCRdb's table, derived via immunoSEQ multiplex PCR, lists solely in-frame clones and lacks some. The table includes approximately 110,000 clones, around 84% detected once. The clonotype comes from a human donor in a cohort sampled during active COVID-19. The sequenced sample consisted of peripheral blood. The chain carries TRBV18 and TRBJ1-2, with TRBD1 matching over 7 bases. CDR3 sequence reads: CASSETGPPNYGYTF. DNA for the CDR3: TGTGCCAGCTCTGAGACAGGGCCCCCTAACTATGGCTACACCTTC.